This T cell receptor (beta chain) was obtained from a study of metastatic and nonmetastatic thyroid tumors. Across the whole study: Repertoires of blood and of tissue (tumor or nodule) from malignant and benign thyroid patients were compared.

This CDR3 comprises 13 residues. Per germline, CDR1 SGHAT and CDR2 FQDESV (reference sequence). V was clipped by 4 bases and J by 8 bases; unmatched bases: 3. Authors' processing steps: CDR3 was compared across clinicopathological groups, and the resulting differences were used to build a distant-metastasis classifier for papillary thyroid cancer. TCRdb reanalyzed the PCR reads with MiXCR. The V and J calls and clone size are TCRdb's, not the authors'. Among about 85,000 clones, around 7.8% were seen once, and the ten largest hold under 9%. There are many counts of this clone. Antigen unknown. Regarding the study as a whole: When malignant thyroid tumors were compared with benign nodules, TCR beta diversity was reportedly significantly higher in the malignant tumors. This held in both blood and tumor samples.

Among the patients, none had received any treatment before thyroid surgery. The source of this sequence is a female donor with papillary thyroid cancer or a benign thyroid nodule (not recorded which). Some clones in this sample may be carry-over from other donors' samples. The chain couples TRBV11-1 to TRBJ2-1, with 9 bases fitting TRBD1. The material sequenced was blood. This chain's CDR3 is CASSSGQGYEQFF. The CDR3 region has the DNA TGTGCCAGCAGCTCGGGACAGGGTTATGAGCAGTTCTTC.